This T cell receptor (beta chain) is from a study of shared clonotypes between healthy human individuals. Generated by immunoSEQ multiplex PCR, the TCRdb table keeps only in-frame clones and is missing some. The table lists some 740,000 clones, 80% to 95% of them singletons, with under 30% in the top ten. V was trimmed by 0 bases and J by 0 bases, leaving 1 base between them. The CDR3 covers 13 residues. Germline CDR1 reads LGHNA; CDR2 reads YSLEER. It was CD45RO-negative cells, positively selected for CCR7, that made up naive CD8 cells, with terminally differentiated effector memory CD45RA+ cells excluded.

The chain recombines TRBV4-3 with TRBJ2-3; D not resolved. Input material: naive CD8+ T cells sorted from blood. The sequence was obtained from a man between 25 and 39 years old in good health. CDR3 nucleotides: TGCGCCAGCAGCCAAGACAGCACAGATACGCAGTATTTT. Encoded protein: CASSQDSTDTQYF.